The following is a TCR beta chain sequence with its context. Its target is not known. It was patients with CD8+CD57+ cell expansion by flow cytometry who were chosen for sequencing. These data originate in a study of CD8+CD57+ T cells in acquired aplastic anemia. Across the whole study: The mean DNA yield obtained from sorted CD4+ and CD8+ cells came to approximately 3.2 ug.

Looked up from germline, CDR1 is ENHRY and CDR2 is SYGVKD. The CDR3 spans 15 residues. V trimming: 7 bases; J trimming: 4 bases; junction bases outside the gene matches: 11. The study profiled TCR beta VDJ and CDR3 using genomic DNA as template. In TCRdb, the reads were re-called with MiXCR into one record per CDR3 protein. The repertoire holds around 200,000 distinct CDR3 sequences, with under 55% as singletons. Study-level points and caveats: CD8+ Simpson's diversity in patients was not significantly different from that in controls. Common to patients and controls were 25 to 30 CD8+ CDR3 sequences.

This clonotype was sampled from a human donor with aplastic anemia. Sequenced input: sorted CD4+, CD8+, or CD8+CD57+ T cells (not recorded which) from PBMCs. The chain carries TRBV10-3 and TRBJ2-3; 7 nucleotides match TRBD1. CDR3 nucleotides: TGTGCCATCAATACCGGGATAGGGGGCGCAGATACGCAGTATTTT. Its protein product is CAINTGIGGADTQYF.